What follows are 32 T cell receptor beta chains derived from one specimen sequenced in a study of cytomegalovirus exposure and HLA in healthy donors. PCR used 60 Vbeta primers and 13 Jbeta primers. Clones were sequenced by immunoSEQ multiplex PCR, and TCRdb holds only the in-frame ones, with some missing. The sample yields 150,000 to 200,000 clones, around four fifths seen once. Input material: PBMCs. The receptors were gathered from a man younger than 30 in good health and CMV-seronegative.

The chain recombines TRBV11-2 with TRBJ2-7, with 12 positions matching TRBD2. The ends lost 1 base at V and 6 bases at J; junction bases unmatched: 4. The CDR3 loop spans 15 amino acids. CDR1 is SGHAT, CDR2 FQNNGV, per germline. As DNA, the CDR3 is TGTGCCAGCAGCTTAGCTAGCGGGGGGGTCTTCGAGCAGTACTTC. This encodes CASSLASGGVFEQYF.

This rearrangement joins TRBV11-2 to TRBJ2-5; tentatively, D is TRBD1 (6 bases). Germline CDR1 SGHAT, CDR2 FQNNGV. V lost 4 bases to trimming and J lost 5 bases, with 20 bases between them. The CDR3 consists of 16 residues. The CDR3 here is CASSSPGTTRGETQYF. CDR3 DNA: TGTGCCAGCAGCTCCCCAGGGACAACTAGAGGGGAGACCCAGTACTTC. Full variable domain (rest looked up from reference TRBV11-2 and TRBJ2-5): EAGVAQSPRYKIIEKRQSVAFWCNPISGHATLYWYQQILGQGPKLLIQFQNNGVVDDSQLPKDRFSAERLKGVDSTLKIQPAKLEDSAVYLCASSSPGTTRGETQYFGPGTRLLVL.

This clone was recorded only once. The chain recombines TRBV7-3 with TRBJ1-1, with TRBD1 matching 7 bases. From germline, CDR1 is SGHTA and CDR2 FQGTGA. This CDR3 has 14 amino acids. The ends lost 0 bases at V and 9 bases at J; junction bases unmatched: 7. This CDR3 is CASSLTRGDHKAFF. The CDR3 region has the DNA TGTGCCAGCAGCTTAACCAGGGGGGACCACAAAGCTTTCTTT.

This chain links TRBV4-1 with TRBJ2-5, with 7 bases aligning to TRBD2. J was trimmed by 4 bases and V by 4 bases; bases with no gene match: 3. The CDR3 spans 13 residues. Germline V lookup: CDR1 MGHRA, CDR2 YSYEKL. CDR3 nucleotide sequence: TGCGCCAGCAGCCTCGGACTAGTAGAGACCCAGTACTTC. Amino acid sequence: CASSLGLVETQYF.

The gene calls are TRBV9 and TRBJ1-1; possible D gene TRBD1, 5 bases. The CDR3 spans 12 residues. Germline-derived CDR1 and CDR2 are SGDLS and YYNGEE. V lost 3 bases to trimming and J lost 11 bases, with 14 bases between them. The CDR3 spells CASSGGGPRAFF. The CDR3 DNA reads TGTGCCAGCAGCGGGGGGGGTCCGAGGGCTTTCTTT.

The chain combines TRBV7-9 with TRBJ2-2; D might be TRBD1 (6 bases). V lost 5 bases and J lost 3, with 13 bases in between. The CDR3 extends over 15 amino acids. Germline CDR1 and CDR2: SEHNR and FQNEAQ (reference sequence). As DNA, the CDR3 is TGTGCCAGCAGCCGAAGAGGGGGTTACACCGGGGAGCTGTTTTTT. Residues: CASSRRGGYTGELFF.

The chain couples TRBV27 to TRBJ2-5; a weak D match, TRBD2 (7 bases). The ends were cut back, 2 bases at V and 3 bases at J, with 13 bases in the middle. The CDR3 totals 15 residues. Germline CDR1 and CDR2: MNHEY and SMNVEV (reference sequence). The CDR3 loop is CASSLRGRAEETQYF. As DNA, the CDR3 is TGTGCCAGCAGTTTAAGGGGGAGGGCCGAAGAGACCCAGTACTTC.

This clone appeared a single time. The chain uses TRBV7-9 and TRBJ2-7; 9 bases align to TRBD1. The germline V gene encodes CDR1 SEHNR and CDR2 FQNEAQ (reference sequence). The junction had 4 bases not matched to a gene; V was cut back by 5 bases and J by 2 bases. The CDR3 length is 14 residues. The CDR3 sequence: CASSPWDRAYEQYF. The CDR3 nucleotides read TGTGCCAGCAGCCCGTGGGACAGGGCCTACGAGCAGTACTTC.

The gene calls are TRBV5-1 and TRBJ2-2; D might be TRBD2 (6 bases). Germline CDR1 is SGHRS and CDR2 is YFSETQ. V lost 5 bases, J lost 2 bases, and 13 bases lay in between. The CDR3 is 15 residues long. Here the CDR3 DNA reads TGCGCCAGCAGAGCCTCGGAGGGAAACACCGGGGAGCTGTTTTTT. Protein: CASRASEGNTGELFF.

The chain employs TRBV25-1 and TRBJ1-4, with a tentative D call TRBD1 (6 bases). This CDR3 spans 15 amino acids. V was pared by 1 base and J by 5 bases, with 11 bases between. Germline CDR1 MGHDK, CDR2 SYGVNS. Here the CDR3 reads CASSESGTPNEKLFF. In nucleotides, the CDR3 is TGTGCCAGCAGTGAATCGGGGACACCGAATGAAAAACTGTTTTTT.

V gene TRBV7-9 combines with J gene TRBJ2-7; 9 bases align to TRBD1. Germline V lookup: CDR1 SEHNR, CDR2 FQNEAQ (reference sequence). There are 15 residues in the CDR3. The V segment lost 4 bases and the J segment 4 bases; nucleotides outside the gene matches: 8. The CDR3 reads CASSSPRTGAYEQYF. CDR3 nucleotides: TGTGCCAGCAGCTCCCCCCGGACAGGGGCTTACGAGCAGTACTTC.

The chain couples TRBV6-1 to TRBJ2-2, with D uncertain. Trimming cost V 9 bases and J 4 bases, with 12 bases left between them. The CDR3 loop spans 13 amino acids. Germline V gene lookup returns CDR1 MNHNS and CDR2 SASEGT. CDR3 coding DNA: TGTGCCAGTCATCTAGGTTTCACCGGGGAGCTGTTTTTT. Translated, it gives CASHLGFTGELFF.

The chain is built from TRBV10-2 and TRBJ2-7; D not certain. CDR3 length equals 14 residues. V was pared by 0 bases and J by 2 bases, with 8 bases between. Germline CDR1 and CDR2: WSHSY and SAAADI. The CDR3 region is CASSESISAYEQYF. As DNA, the CDR3 is TGCGCCAGCAGTGAGTCGATTTCAGCCTACGAGCAGTACTTC.

The V gene is TRBV5-1, the J gene TRBJ2-5, with TRBD2 identical over 11 bases. The CDR3 runs to 17 residues. The germline gives CDR1 SGHRS, CDR2 YFSETQ. V shed 0 bases and J 6 bases; nucleotides not matched to a gene: 10. CDR3 region: CASSLAIAGGPMKTQYF. Here the CDR3 DNA reads TGCGCCAGCAGCTTGGCTATAGCGGGAGGGCCTATGAAGACCCAGTACTTC. Combining the CDR3 with reference TRBV5-1 and TRBJ2-5 gives the whole variable domain KAGVTQTPRYLIKTRGQQVTLSCSPISGHRSVSWYQQTPGQGLQFLFEYFSETQRNKGNFPGRFSGRQFSNSRSEMNVSTLELGDSALYLCASSLAIAGGPMKTQYFGPGTRLLVL.

V gene TRBV7-2 combines with J gene TRBJ2-2; TRBD1 matches at 8 bases. Germline CDR1 is SGHTA and CDR2 is FQGNSA. V shed 3 bases and J 0 bases; nucleotides not matched to a gene: 0. The CDR3 covers 15 residues. CDR3 amino acids: CASSLGQANTGELFF. The CDR3 coding sequence is TGTGCCAGCAGCTTGGGACAGGCGAACACCGGGGAGCTGTTTTTT.

The rearrangement uses TRBV28 and TRBJ2-1; 8 nucleotides align to TRBD1. The V gene's germline CDR1 is MDHEN and CDR2 SYDVKM. Losses at the gene ends were 4 bases for V and 4 bases for J; bases not matched to a gene: 3. This CDR3 region has 14 residues. CDR3: CASSSTGAYNEQFF. CDR3 bases: TGTGCCAGCAGTTCGACAGGGGCTTACAATGAGCAGTTCTTC.

A few counts support this clone. V and J are TRBV2 and TRBJ2-2; possibly TRBD1 for D (6 bases). The V and J ends lost 6 bases and 1 base respectively, with 9 bases between them. The CDR3 is made up of 14 amino acids. CDR1 and CDR2 from the germline V gene are SNHLY and FYNNEI. CDR3 sequence reads: CASRKQGNTGELFF. CDR3 nucleotides: TGTGCCAGCAGAAAACAGGGGAACACCGGGGAGCTGTTTTTT.

The gene calls are TRBV20-1 and TRBJ1-2; TRBD1 is a possible D gene (5 bases). The CDR3 contains 10 residues. In germline, CDR1 is DFQATT, CDR2 SNEGSKA (reference sequence). The CDR3 region has the DNA TGCACCTGGGACTCCTATAAGAGGACCTTC. This sequence encodes CTWDSYKRTF.

V is TRBV7-9 and J is TRBJ2-3; 8 bases line up with TRBD2. Trimming took 2 bases from V and 5 from J; bases not matched to a gene: 3. Per germline, CDR1 SEHNR and CDR2 FQNEAQ (reference sequence). The CDR3 has 14 residues. DNA of the CDR3: TGTGCCAGCAGCTTAACCCTAGCGGGAGATACGCAGTATTTT. Its translation: CASSLTLAGDTQYF.

The chain is built from TRBV5-6 and TRBJ2-3, with TRBD1 matching over 8 bases. Germline loops: CDR1 SGHDT, CDR2 YYEEEE. This CDR3 spans 15 amino acids. Trimming took 4 bases from V and 2 from J; bases not matched to a gene: 6. The CDR3 sequence: CASSRRTGTTDTQYF. The CDR3 DNA is TGTGCCAGCAGCCGCCGGACAGGGACCACAGATACGCAGTATTTT.

The V call is TRBV14, the J call TRBJ1-2; 9 positions agree with TRBD1. CDR3 size: 15 residues. Looked up from germline, CDR1 is SGHDN and CDR2 is FVKESK. With V trimmed by 4 bases and J by 2 bases, 5 bases remained unmatched. The CDR3 sequence: CASSPHRGQNYGYTF. The CDR3 DNA is TGTGCCAGCAGCCCCCACAGGGGGCAGAACTATGGCTACACCTTC.

Here the CDR3 reads CASSPPGSDTQYF. The CDR3 region has the DNA TGTGCCAGCAGTCCCCCAGGGTCAGATACGCAGTATTTT. The chain employs TRBV27 and TRBJ2-3; D may be TRBD1 (5 bases). The CDR3 loop spans 13 amino acids. The V and J ends lost 5 bases and 4 bases respectively, with 10 bases between them. In germline, CDR1 is MNHEY, CDR2 SMNVEV (reference sequence).

V gene TRBV7-2 combines with J gene TRBJ2-6, with TRBD1 matching over 7 bases. CDR3 length: 14 residues. V lost 3 bases and J lost 7; bases outside the gene matches: 3. CDR1 and CDR2 from the germline V gene are SGHTA and FQGNSA. CDR3 DNA sequence: TGTGCCAGCAGCTTCCACAGGGGAGCCAACGTCCTGACTTTC. Protein sequence: CASSFHRGANVLTF.

The gene calls are TRBV6-1 and TRBJ2-1, with 8 bases identical to TRBD2. The germline gives CDR1 MNHNS, CDR2 SASEGT. Trimming took 3 bases from V and 8 from J; bases not matched to a gene: 9. The length of the CDR3 is 15 residues. The CDR3 DNA sequence: TGTGCCAGCAGTGACGCGGGGGGACCTTGGGATGAGCAGTTCTTC. Its translation: CASSDAGGPWDEQFF.

This chain joins TRBV18 and TRBJ1-5; perhaps TRBD1 as D (6 bases). The CDR3 totals 15 residues. The germline V gene encodes CDR1 KGHSH and CDR2 LQKENI. V was shortened by 5 bases and J by 3 bases, with 14 bases between the two germline ends. DNA of the CDR3: TGTGCCAGCTCAGAGACCGGACAGTTCAATCAGCCCCAGCATTTT. It yields the protein CASSETGQFNQPQHF.

The gene calls are TRBV5-1 and TRBJ2-5, with TRBD2 matching 7 bases. Judging by the DNA end, TRBJ2-7 fits better; the J call may be wrong. The CDR3 has 16 amino acids. From germline, CDR1 is SGHRS and CDR2 YFSETQ. CDR3 sequence: CASSSAGVRSSYEQYF. The CDR3 nucleotides are TGCGCCAGCAGCTCGGCGGGGGTCAGGAGCTCCTACGAGCAGTACTTC.

The gene calls are TRBV2 and TRBJ2-5, with 8 bases matching TRBD2. Germline V gene sequence: CDR1 SNHLY, CDR2 FYNNEI. CDR3 length: 16 residues. V gave up 6 bases and J gave up 1 base; unmatched junction bases: 10. The DNA of the CDR3 is TGTGCCAGCAGGGGGATCCAGCGGGGGCCCCAAGAGACCCAGTACTTC. Amino acid sequence: CASRGIQRGPQETQYF.

This clone came up a few times. CDR3 coding DNA: TGTGCCAGCAGCTTAGTAAGACAGGGAATCGTGCCAGATACGCAGTATTTT. Translation: CASSLVRQGIVPDTQYF. The chain couples TRBV7-2 to TRBJ2-3; 7 bases fit TRBD1. With 1 base clipped from V and 4 bases from J, the junction kept 11 bases outside the gene matches. The CDR3 consists of 17 residues. CDR1 is SGHTA, CDR2 FQGNSA, per germline.

For this clone: The junction departs from germline at one end; a sequencing error may be responsible. The chain has TRBV29-1 and TRBJ2-1; maybe TRBD2 (6 bases). The CDR3 is 16 residues long. The germline gives CDR1 SQVTM, CDR2 ANQGSEA. As DNA, the CDR3 is TGCAGCGCTGAAAGTAGCGGACTGAGCTCCTACAATGAGCAGTTCTTC. As protein: CSAESSGLSSYNEQFF.

This clone was counted a few times. The chain combines TRBV5-4 with TRBJ2-7, with D hard to call. CDR1 and CDR2 from the germline V gene are SGHNT and YYREEE (reference sequence). The CDR3 totals 16 residues. Trimming removed 3 bases from V and 6 bases from J, with 22 bases in between. CDR3 in DNA: TGTGCCAGCAGCTCTCTAGACTCAAGAGAGATGGGCGAGCAGTACTTC. Protein sequence: CASSSLDSREMGEQYF.

This clone was recorded once. The V and J genes are TRBV25-1 and TRBJ2-1, with 8 bases aligning to TRBD2. The V gene end was trimmed by 6 bases and the J gene end by 7 bases; junction bases not matched to a gene: 14. CDR1 is MGHDK and CDR2 is SYGVNS in the germline V gene. The CDR3 has 16 amino acids. In DNA, the CDR3 is TGTGCCAGCAGCGGGGTCCGGGGGGGGCCGGGGAATGAGCAGTTCTTC. Protein product: CASSGVRGGPGNEQFF.

V gene TRBV5-6 combines with J gene TRBJ1-2; a weak D match, TRBD1 (5 bases). V was pared by 2 bases and J by 3 bases, with 11 bases between. Germline V lookup: CDR1 SGHDT, CDR2 YYEEEE. The CDR3 runs 14 residues. The CDR3 DNA is TGTGCCAGCAGCTTAAAGGGGCACGACTATGGCTACACCTTC. It specifies CASSLKGHDYGYTF.